This T cell receptor (beta chain) comes out of a study of blood T cell repertoires in COVID-19. Study as a whole: Samples of COVID-19 (acute and convalescent) were obtained from the United States, Italy and Spain. From T cells, B-cell-depleted T cells, or PBMCs came the material, which was cDNA or gDNA.

V lost 1 base and J 6 bases, leaving 11 bases between the germline ends. The CDR3 covers 14 residues. Germline V lookup: CDR1 SGHRS, CDR2 YFSETQ. Libraries were prepared by immunoSEQ multiplex PCR; TCRdb keeps only in-frame clonotypes and omits some of them. The sample lists 120,000 or so clones, around nine tenths occurring once. The sequencing sample was made of peripheral blood. The receptor's source is a human donor in a cohort sampled during active COVID-19. The chain is built from TRBV5-1 and TRBJ2-1; tentative D call: TRBD2 (5 bases). The CDR3 protein is CASSLRGAANEQFF. The CDR3 DNA is TGCGCCAGCAGCTTGCGGGGAGCCGCCAATGAGCAGTTCTTC.